This T cell receptor beta chain was retrieved from a study of shared clonotypes between healthy human individuals. Donors comprised only Caucasian adults living in Nashville, Tennessee. Germline lookup yields CDR1 SGHAT and CDR2 FQNNGV. This CDR3 contains 14 residues. V lost 5 bases and J lost 7, with 17 bases in between. Template amounts of around 300 ng DNA, some 30,000 T cell genomes, were employed in unsorted PBMC replicate PCRs. Method: immunoSEQ multiplex PCR; TCRdb's copy keeps in-frame clones and lacks some. The profile shows 450,000 to 500,000 clones, over 70% of them singletons. The chain links TRBV11-2 to TRBJ2-5; D possibly corresponds to TRBD2 (5 bases). The receptor's source is a woman in her 40s in good health. Some clones in this sample may be carry-over from other donors' samples. Sequenced material: PBMCs. CDR3 amino acids: CASSPSPAAGTQYF. The CDR3, as DNA: TGTGCCAGCAGCCCCTCGCCGGCGGCGGGGACCCAGTACTTC.